These 21 T cell receptor beta chains were sequenced from one sample in a study of blood T cell repertoires in COVID-19. Here immunoSEQ multiplex PCR was the method, and the copy in TCRdb shows in-frame clones only, minus some. This sample has under 200,000 clones; roughly nine tenths occur once, and the top ten carry about 22%. The source material was peripheral blood. The receptors stem from a man between 60 and 70 years old with active or convalescent COVID-19.

The V call is TRBV19, the J call TRBJ2-1, with D perhaps matching TRBD2 (5 bases). The V and J ends lost 3 bases and 8 bases respectively, with 11 bases between them. Looked up from germline, CDR1 is LNHDA and CDR2 is SQIVND (reference sequence). This CDR3 contains 13 residues. CDR3 amino acids: CASSIRGKDEQFF. DNA of the CDR3: TGTGCCAGTAGTATTCGAGGGAAGGATGAGCAGTTCTTC.

On this clone: This CDR3 is also generated by other DNA sequences in the sample. This chain joins TRBV2 and TRBJ1-5, with TRBD1 matching over 11 bases. CDR1 is SNHLY and CDR2 is FYNNEI in the germline V gene. The CDR3 is 13 amino acids. Trimming took 6 bases from V and 7 from J; bases not matched to a gene: 2. The DNA of the CDR3 is TGTGCCAGCAGGGGACAGGGGGGACAGCCCCAGCATTTT. Protein: CASRGQGGQPQHF.

This chain links TRBV10-1 with TRBJ1-2, with 8 positions matching TRBD1. There are 9 residues in the CDR3. Per the germline V gene, CDR1 is WNHNN and CDR2 is SYGVQD (reference sequence). J lost 13 bases, V lost 9 bases, and 4 bases had no gene match. The CDR3 here is CARDRVITF. CDR3 coding DNA: TGCGCCAGGGACAGGGTGATCACCTTC.

The chain is built from TRBV11-2 and TRBJ1-4; no definite D call. Per the germline V gene, CDR1 is SGHAT and CDR2 is FQNNGV. CDR3 size: 13 residues. V gave up 4 bases and J gave up 7 bases, with 10 bases separating them. As DNA, the CDR3 is TGTGCCAGCAGCTCCGTGCGAGGTGAAAAACTGTTTTTT. Encoded protein: CASSSVRGEKLFF.

The rearrangement joins TRBV9 to TRBJ2-1; tentatively, D is TRBD1 (5 bases). Germline V gives CDR1 SGDLS, CDR2 YYNGEE. This CDR3 spans 12 amino acids. The germline V and J ends were trimmed by 0 bases and 10 bases, with 8 bases remaining between them. The DNA of the CDR3 is TGTGCCAGCAGCGTAGGGGGCTGGGAGCAGTTCTTC. Translated, it gives CASSVGGWEQFF.

This clone was observed a single time. The chain joins TRBV5-1 to TRBJ2-1, with 11 bases identical to TRBD2. V was pared by 4 bases and J by 7 bases, with 13 bases of the junction left unmatched. Germline V gene data show CDR1 as SGHRS and CDR2 as YFSETQ. CDR3 size: 17 residues. CDR3 sequence reads: CASSLGTSGSSPNEQFF. The CDR3 nucleotides read TGCGCCAGCAGCCTCGGGACTAGCGGATCCTCACCAAATGAGCAGTTCTTC. Based on the CDR3 plus reference TRBV5-1 and TRBJ2-1, the full variable domain is KAGVTQTPRYLIKTRGQQVTLSCSPISGHRSVSWYQQTPGQGLQFLFEYFSETQRNKGNFPGRFSGRQFSNSRSEMNVSTLELGDSALYLCASSLGTSGSSPNEQFFGPGTRLTVL.

The chain carries TRBV10-1 and TRBJ2-3; TRBD2 is a possible D gene (5 bases). Germline V gives CDR1 WNHNN, CDR2 SYGVQD (reference sequence). The V end was cut by 5 bases, the J end by 2 bases, with 11 bases between. This CDR3 has 14 amino acids. CDR3 in DNA: TGCGCCAGCAGTCGGGCAGACTACACAGATACGCAGTATTTT. This codes for CASSRADYTDTQYF.

The V call is TRBV19, the J call TRBJ1-5; 7 bases agree with TRBD1. CDR3 size: 15 residues. Per the germline V gene, CDR1 is LNHDA and CDR2 is SQIVND (reference sequence). The V gene end was trimmed by 4 bases and the J gene end by 0 bases; junction bases not matched to a gene: 3. CDR3 nucleotide sequence: TGTGCCAGTAGTAGCAGGGGGAATAGCAATCAGCCCCAGCATTTT. It specifies CASSSRGNSNQPQHF. The complete variable domain, with remaining parts taken from reference TRBV19 and TRBJ1-5, reads DGGITQSPKYLFRKEGQNVTLSCEQNLNHDAMYWYRQDPGQGLRLIYYSQIVNDFQKGDIAEGYSVSREKKESFPLTVTSAQKNPTAFYLCASSSRGNSNQPQHFGDGTRLSIL.

J is TRBJ2-3 and V is TRBV5-6, with D possibly TRBD2 on 6 matching bases. CDR1 SGHDT and CDR2 YYEEEE come from the germline V gene. V was pared by 2 bases and J by 5 bases, with 12 bases between. The CDR3 is 14 residues long. The CDR3 sequence: CASSFAWREDTQYF. CDR3 DNA: TGTGCCAGCAGCTTTGCATGGCGGGAAGATACGCAGTATTTT.

The chain joins TRBV5-1 to TRBJ2-7; TRBD1 agrees at 11 bases. The germline V gene encodes CDR1 SGHRS and CDR2 YFSETQ. The CDR3 covers 16 residues. J lost 4 bases, V lost 4 bases, and 10 bases had no gene match. As DNA, the CDR3 is TGCGCCAGCAGCATCGGCCTCGGGACAGGGGGATACGAGCAGTACTTC. This sequence encodes CASSIGLGTGGYEQYF.

The chain is built from TRBV7-2 and TRBJ2-5; weak D call: TRBD1 (5 bases). Germline V gene sequence: CDR1 SGHTA, CDR2 FQGNSA. The CDR3 contains 14 residues. V gave up 5 bases and J gave up 5 bases, with 15 bases separating them. This chain's CDR3 is CASSPGPLEETQYF. CDR3 coding DNA: TGTGCCAGCAGCCCAGGGCCTTTGGAGGAGACCCAGTACTTC. Combining the CDR3 with reference TRBV7-2 and TRBJ2-5 gives the whole variable domain GAGVSQSPSNKVTEKGKDVELRCDPISGHTALYWYRQSLGQGLEFLIYFQGNSAPDKSGLPSDRFSAERTGGSVSTLTIQRTQQEDSAVYLCASSPGPLEETQYFGPGTRLLVL.

This clone was seen a handful of times. The chain joins TRBV6-5 to TRBJ2-3; 7 bases are shared with TRBD1. The CDR3 is made up of 15 amino acids. Trimming took 3 bases from V and 5 from J; bases not matched to a gene: 8. The V gene's germline CDR1 is MNHEY and CDR2 SVGAGI. The CDR3 bases are TGTGCCAGCAGTTATTCCGAAGGGGGCGGAGATACGCAGTATTTT. It encodes CASSYSEGGGDTQYF.

V gene TRBV9 combines with J gene TRBJ1-2; 8 positions match TRBD1. This CDR3 is built from 16 residues. Germline V gene data show CDR1 as SGDLS and CDR2 as YYNGEE. After removal of 1 base from V and 0 bases from J, the junction contained 5 bases not matched to a gene. CDR3 coding DNA: TGTGCCAGCAGCGTATCGACAGGGGCTACTAACTATGGCTACACCTTC. As protein: CASSVSTGATNYGYTF.

The chain carries TRBV19 and TRBJ1-2; D remains ambiguous. CDR1 and CDR2 (germline): LNHDA, SQIVND (reference sequence). V lost 7 bases, J lost 4 bases, and 16 bases lay in between. The CDR3 is made up of 14 amino acids. The CDR3 is CASMEVPLSYGYTF. The CDR3 nucleotides are TGTGCCAGTATGGAGGTCCCTCTTAGCTATGGCTACACCTTC.

This chain connects TRBV4-1 to TRBJ1-3; D gene uncertain. The CDR3 has 15 amino acids. V lost 4 bases to trimming and J lost 0 bases, with 10 bases between them. CDR1 MGHRA and CDR2 YSYEKL come from the germline V gene. In DNA, the CDR3 is TGCGCCAGCAGCCGAGGAGACCTCTCTGGAAACACCATATATTTT. It translates to CASSRGDLSGNTIYF.

Here the CDR3 DNA reads TGTGCCAGCAGCTTGGTAGATTCTGGAAACACCATATATTTT. Amino acids: CASSLVDSGNTIYF. The chain couples TRBV5-6 to TRBJ1-3; D is unclear. Germline V gene lookup returns CDR1 SGHDT and CDR2 YYEEEE. Trimming took 0 bases from V and 1 from J, leaving 5 bases between them. The CDR3 sequence is 14 residues long.

The chain carries TRBV9 and TRBJ2-1, with D unresolved. The CDR3 extends over 13 amino acids. Germline CDR1 reads SGDLS; CDR2 reads YYNGEE. Deletions cut 5 bases from V and 0 bases from J, with 6 bases between. CDR3 nucleotide sequence: TGTGCCAGCAGTGCGAGCTCCTACAATGAGCAGTTCTTC. This gives the protein CASSASSYNEQFF.

This clone occurred once. The V and J genes are TRBV19 and TRBJ2-1, with 8 bases identical to TRBD1. Germline CDR1 reads LNHDA; CDR2 reads SQIVND (reference sequence). This CDR3 has 13 residues. The ends lost 7 bases at V and 9 bases at J; junction bases unmatched: 8. The CDR3 DNA sequence: TGTGCCAGTACCGGCAGGGGGCATATTGAGCAGTTCTTC. Protein sequence: CASTGRGHIEQFF.

This chain connects TRBV5-1 to TRBJ2-1, with D perhaps matching TRBD2 (5 bases). Germline CDR1 SGHRS, CDR2 YFSETQ. Deletions cut 6 bases from V and 3 bases from J, with 16 bases between. The CDR3 is made up of 15 amino acids. DNA of the CDR3: TGCGCCAGCAAGAATCTAGAGGGTGGCTACAATGAGCAGTTCTTC. This encodes CASKNLEGGYNEQFF.

J is TRBJ2-5 and V is TRBV7-9; 13 bases match TRBD2. Germline V gives CDR1 SEHNR, CDR2 FQNEAQ (reference sequence). The CDR3 covers 15 residues. The junction had 5 bases not matched to a gene; V was cut back by 6 bases and J by 4 bases. CDR3 bases: TGTGCCAGCAGTCTCGGGACTAGCGGGGTAGAGACCCAGTACTTC. Its protein is CASSLGTSGVETQYF.

The chain carries TRBV6-1 and TRBJ2-7; perhaps TRBD2 as D (5 bases). Germline loops: CDR1 MNHNS, CDR2 SASEGT. Trimming took off 4 bases at V and 9 bases at J, with 13 bases between the two ends. There are 12 residues in the CDR3. In nucleotides, the CDR3 is TGTGCCAGCAGTGGGGAGAGAGGACTGCAGTACTTC. Amino acids: CASSGERGLQYF.